This T cell receptor (beta chain) was sequenced during a study of regulatory T cells in long-lasting Graves disease. Time point noted: newly diagnosed GD, antithyroid drugs for less than 3 months. The authors made the TCR library using RNA they extracted from PBMCs. This CDR3 is built from 14 residues. Germline V gene lookup returns CDR1 LGHNA and CDR2 YNFKEQ. Between the trimmed V and J ends, which lost 1 base and 4 bases, there was a span of 10 bases. HTBI primers from iRepertoire and Arm-PCR of CDR3 regions yielded the TCR beta libraries. TCRdb re-analysed the multiplex PCR reads in MiXCR, keeping a single row per CDR3 protein. The table shows hundreds of thousands of distinct CDR3 sequences, with approximately 15% occurring only once. The sample was also reused in another study, on T cells in Graves' hyperthyroidism and ophthalmopathy.

The chain couples TRBV4-2 to TRBJ1-2; the D gene is possibly TRBD1 (6 bases). This sequence was found in a woman younger than 45 with Graves disease. Sequenced here: peripheral blood mononuclear cells (PBMCs), sampled at new diagnosis, from a patient treated with antithyroid drugs. Here the CDR3 reads CASSQGGASYGYTF. The CDR3 nucleotides read TGTGCCAGCAGCCAAGGGGGGGCCTCCTATGGCTACACCTTC.